Listed below are T cell receptor beta chains from one sample, sequenced in a study of blood T cell repertoires in COVID-19. Method: immunoSEQ multiplex PCR; TCRdb's copy keeps in-frame clones and lacks some. The sample carries 350,000 to 400,000 clones, around nine tenths recorded once. Material: peripheral blood. The origin of the receptors is a woman aged 55 to 70 with COVID-19, enrolled during active disease. Both conserved end residues are part of each CDR3.

v_gene	j_gene	CDR3aa
TRBV27	TRBJ1-1	CASSTTGTGRVEAFF
TRBV7-8	TRBJ2-1	CASSLVGGGAGYNEQFF
TRBV20-1	TRBJ2-5	CSASSLAGVQETQYF
TRBV11-2	TRBJ1-4	CASSFYRGRDEKLFF
TRBV11-2	TRBJ2-5	CASSPQGRETQYF
TRBV20-1	TRBJ2-2	CSARRGGELFF
TRBV6-1	TRBJ2-1	CASSDPFYLNNEQFF
TRBV7-2	TRBJ1-2	CASSSRRANYGYTF
TRBV5-6	TRBJ2-3	CASSRPRGLQSTDTQYF
TRBV6-1	TRBJ2-1	CASSEAEWETGNNEQFF
TRBV9	TRBJ1-2	CASSVAGNNYGYTF
TRBV5-4	TRBJ2-3	CAAKAGTPTSTDTQYF
TRBV5-5	TRBJ1-1	CASSLEPNTEAFF